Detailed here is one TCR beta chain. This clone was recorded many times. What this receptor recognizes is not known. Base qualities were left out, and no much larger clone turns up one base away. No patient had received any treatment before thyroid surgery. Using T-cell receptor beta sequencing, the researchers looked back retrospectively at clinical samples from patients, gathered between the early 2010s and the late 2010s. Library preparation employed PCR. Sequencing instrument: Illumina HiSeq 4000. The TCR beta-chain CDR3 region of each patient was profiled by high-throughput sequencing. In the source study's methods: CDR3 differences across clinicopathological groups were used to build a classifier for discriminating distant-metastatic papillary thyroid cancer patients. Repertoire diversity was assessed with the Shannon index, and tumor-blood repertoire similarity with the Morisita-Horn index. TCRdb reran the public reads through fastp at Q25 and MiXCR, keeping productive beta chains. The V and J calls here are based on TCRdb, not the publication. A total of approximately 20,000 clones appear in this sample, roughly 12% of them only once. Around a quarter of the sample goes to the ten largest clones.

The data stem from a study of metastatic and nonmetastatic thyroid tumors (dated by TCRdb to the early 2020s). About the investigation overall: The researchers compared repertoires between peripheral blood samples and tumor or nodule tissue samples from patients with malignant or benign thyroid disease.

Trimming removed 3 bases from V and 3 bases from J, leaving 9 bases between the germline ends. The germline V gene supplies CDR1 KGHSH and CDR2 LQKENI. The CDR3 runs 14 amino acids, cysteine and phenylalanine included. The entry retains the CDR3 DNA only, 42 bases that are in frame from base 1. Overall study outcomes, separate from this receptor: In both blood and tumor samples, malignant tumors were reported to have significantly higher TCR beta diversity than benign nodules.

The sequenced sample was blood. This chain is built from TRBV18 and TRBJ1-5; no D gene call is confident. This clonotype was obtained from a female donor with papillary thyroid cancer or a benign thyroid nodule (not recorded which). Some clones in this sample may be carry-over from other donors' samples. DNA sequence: TGTGCCAGCTCACCCTCTCAGGACAATCAGCCCCAGCATTTT. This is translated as CASSPSQDNQPQHF.